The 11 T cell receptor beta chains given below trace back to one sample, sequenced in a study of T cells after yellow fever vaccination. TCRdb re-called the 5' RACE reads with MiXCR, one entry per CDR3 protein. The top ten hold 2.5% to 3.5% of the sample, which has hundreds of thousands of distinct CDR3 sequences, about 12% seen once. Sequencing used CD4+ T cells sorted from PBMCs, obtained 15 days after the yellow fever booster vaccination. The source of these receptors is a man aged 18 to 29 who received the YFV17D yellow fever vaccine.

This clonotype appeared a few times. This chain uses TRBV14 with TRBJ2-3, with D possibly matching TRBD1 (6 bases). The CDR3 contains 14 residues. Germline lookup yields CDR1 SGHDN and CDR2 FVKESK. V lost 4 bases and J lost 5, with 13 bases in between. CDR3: CASSPAGVIDTQYF. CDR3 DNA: TGTGCCAGCAGCCCGGCAGGGGTAATAGATACGCAGTATTTT.

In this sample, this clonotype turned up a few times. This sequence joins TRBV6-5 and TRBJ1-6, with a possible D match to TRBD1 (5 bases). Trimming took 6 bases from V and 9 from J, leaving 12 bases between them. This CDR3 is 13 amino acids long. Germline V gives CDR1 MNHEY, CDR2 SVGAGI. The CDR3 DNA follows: TGTGCCAGCAGGGGACCTTACGGTTCACCCCTCCACTTT. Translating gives CASRGPYGSPLHF.

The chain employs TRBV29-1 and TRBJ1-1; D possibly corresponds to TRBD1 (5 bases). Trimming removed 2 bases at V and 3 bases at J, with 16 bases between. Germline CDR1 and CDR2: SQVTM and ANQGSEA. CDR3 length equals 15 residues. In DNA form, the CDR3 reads TGCAGCGTTGAAAGCACAGGCAGCCGGTACACTGAAGCTTTCTTT. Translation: CSVESTGSRYTEAFF.

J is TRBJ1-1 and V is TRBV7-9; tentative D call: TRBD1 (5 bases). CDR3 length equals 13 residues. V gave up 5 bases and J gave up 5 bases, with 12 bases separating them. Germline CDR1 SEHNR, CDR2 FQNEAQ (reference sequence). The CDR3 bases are TGTGCCAGCAGCCCCTCGGGGCAAACTGAAGCTTTCTTT. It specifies CASSPSGQTEAFF.

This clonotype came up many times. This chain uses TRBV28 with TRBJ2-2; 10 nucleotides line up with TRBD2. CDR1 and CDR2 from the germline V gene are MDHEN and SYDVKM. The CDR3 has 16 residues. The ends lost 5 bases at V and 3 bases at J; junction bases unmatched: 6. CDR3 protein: CASSLGLAAYTGELFF. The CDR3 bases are TGTGCCAGCAGTCTAGGACTAGCGGCTTACACCGGGGAGCTGTTTTTT.

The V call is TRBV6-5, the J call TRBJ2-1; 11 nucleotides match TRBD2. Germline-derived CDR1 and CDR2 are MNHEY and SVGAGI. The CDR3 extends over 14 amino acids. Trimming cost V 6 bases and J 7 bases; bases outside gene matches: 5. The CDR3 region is CASRRLAGRNEQFF. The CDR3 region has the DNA TGTGCCAGCAGGCGACTAGCGGGGAGGAATGAGCAGTTCTTC.

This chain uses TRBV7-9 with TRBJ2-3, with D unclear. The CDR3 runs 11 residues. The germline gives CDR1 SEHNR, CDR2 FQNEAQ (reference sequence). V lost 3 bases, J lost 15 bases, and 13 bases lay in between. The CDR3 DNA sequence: TGTGCCAGCAGCTTTGTGTCCCGTCACTATTTT. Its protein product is CASSFVSRHYF.

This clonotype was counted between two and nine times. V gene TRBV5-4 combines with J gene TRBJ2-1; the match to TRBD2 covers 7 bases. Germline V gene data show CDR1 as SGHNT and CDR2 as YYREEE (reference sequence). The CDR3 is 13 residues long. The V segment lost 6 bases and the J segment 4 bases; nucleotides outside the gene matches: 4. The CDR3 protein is CASKWGGYNEQFF. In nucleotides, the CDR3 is TGTGCCAGCAAGTGGGGGGGGTACAATGAGCAGTTCTTC.

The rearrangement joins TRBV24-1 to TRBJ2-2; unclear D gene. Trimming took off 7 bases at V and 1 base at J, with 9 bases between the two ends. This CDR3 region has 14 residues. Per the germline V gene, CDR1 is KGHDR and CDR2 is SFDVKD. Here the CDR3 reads CATSENRNTGELFF. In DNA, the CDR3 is TGTGCCACCAGCGAAAACAGGAACACCGGGGAGCTGTTTTTT.

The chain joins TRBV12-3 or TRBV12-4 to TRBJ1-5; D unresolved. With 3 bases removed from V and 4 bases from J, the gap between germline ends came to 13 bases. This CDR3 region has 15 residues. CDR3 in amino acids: CASSFAARVNQPQHF. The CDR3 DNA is TGTGCCAGCAGTTTTGCCGCGAGGGTAAATCAGCCCCAGCATTTT.

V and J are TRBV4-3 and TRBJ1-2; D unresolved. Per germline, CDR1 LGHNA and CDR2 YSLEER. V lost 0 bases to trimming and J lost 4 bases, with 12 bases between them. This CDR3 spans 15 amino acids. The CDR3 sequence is CASSQEVTISYGYTF. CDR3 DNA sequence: TGCGCCAGCAGCCAAGAAGTAACCATTTCCTATGGCTACACCTTC.